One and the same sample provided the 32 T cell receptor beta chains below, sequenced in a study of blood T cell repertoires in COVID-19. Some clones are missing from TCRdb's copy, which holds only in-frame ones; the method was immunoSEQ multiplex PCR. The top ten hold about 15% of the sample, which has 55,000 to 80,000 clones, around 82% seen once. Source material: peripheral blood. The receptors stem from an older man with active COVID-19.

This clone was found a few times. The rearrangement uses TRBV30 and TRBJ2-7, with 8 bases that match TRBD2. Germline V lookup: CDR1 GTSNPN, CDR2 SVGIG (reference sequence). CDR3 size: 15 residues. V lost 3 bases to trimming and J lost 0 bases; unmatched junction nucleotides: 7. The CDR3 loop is CAWSAPTSGSYEQYF. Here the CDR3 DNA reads TGTGCCTGGAGCGCCCCCACTAGCGGCTCCTACGAGCAGTACTTC.

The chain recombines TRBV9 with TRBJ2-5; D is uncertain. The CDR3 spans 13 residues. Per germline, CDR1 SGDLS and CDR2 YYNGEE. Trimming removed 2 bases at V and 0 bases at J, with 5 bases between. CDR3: CASSVLDQETQYF. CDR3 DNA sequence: TGTGCCAGCAGCGTTCTAGACCAAGAGACCCAGTACTTC.

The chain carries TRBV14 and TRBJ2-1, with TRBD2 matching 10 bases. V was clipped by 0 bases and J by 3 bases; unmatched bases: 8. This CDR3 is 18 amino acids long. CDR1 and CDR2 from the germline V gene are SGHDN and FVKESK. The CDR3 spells CASSQEKELAGIYNEQFF. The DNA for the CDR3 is TGTGCCAGCAGCCAAGAGAAGGAACTAGCGGGGATCTACAATGAGCAGTTCTTC.

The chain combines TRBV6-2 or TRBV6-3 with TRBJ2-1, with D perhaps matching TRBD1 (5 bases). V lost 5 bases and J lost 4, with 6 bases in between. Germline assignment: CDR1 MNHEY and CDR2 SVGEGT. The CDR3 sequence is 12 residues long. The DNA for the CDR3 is TGTGCCAGCAGTAAGGGGTACAATGAGCAGTTCTTC. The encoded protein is CASSKGYNEQFF.

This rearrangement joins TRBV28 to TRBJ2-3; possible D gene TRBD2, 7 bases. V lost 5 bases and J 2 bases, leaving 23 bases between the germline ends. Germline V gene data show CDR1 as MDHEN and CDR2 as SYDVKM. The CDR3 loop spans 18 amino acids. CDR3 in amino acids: CASSHTPGLGGSTDTQYF. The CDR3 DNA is TGTGCCAGCAGTCATACCCCCGGACTAGGGGGATCCACAGATACGCAGTATTTT.

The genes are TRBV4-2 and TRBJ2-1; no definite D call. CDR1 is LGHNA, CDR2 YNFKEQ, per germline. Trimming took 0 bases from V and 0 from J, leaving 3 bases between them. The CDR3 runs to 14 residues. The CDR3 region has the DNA TGTGCCAGCAGCCAAGATAGCTCCTACAATGAGCAGTTCTTC. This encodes CASSQDSSYNEQFF.

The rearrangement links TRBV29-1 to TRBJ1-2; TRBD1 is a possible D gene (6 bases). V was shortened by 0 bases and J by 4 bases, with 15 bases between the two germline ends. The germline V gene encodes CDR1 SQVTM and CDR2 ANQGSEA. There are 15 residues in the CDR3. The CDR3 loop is CSVEDFAGDPYGYTF. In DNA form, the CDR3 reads TGCAGCGTTGAAGATTTCGCAGGGGACCCCTATGGCTACACCTTC.

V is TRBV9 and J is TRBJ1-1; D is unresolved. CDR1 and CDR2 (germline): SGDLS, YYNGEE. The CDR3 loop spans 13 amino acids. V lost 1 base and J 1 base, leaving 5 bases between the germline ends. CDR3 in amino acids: CASSVIQNTEAFF. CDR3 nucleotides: TGTGCCAGCAGCGTAATACAGAACACTGAAGCTTTCTTT.

CDR3 amino acids: CASSLARQGTNEKLFF. CDR3 DNA sequence: TGTGCCAGCAGCTTAGCGCGGCAGGGGACTAATGAAAAACTGTTTTTT. The V gene is TRBV7-2, the J gene TRBJ1-4; D perhaps matches TRBD1 (6 bases). CDR1 and CDR2 (germline): SGHTA, FQGNSA. The V gene lost 0 bases and the J gene lost 2 bases, with 10 bases spanning the gap. This CDR3 contains 16 residues.

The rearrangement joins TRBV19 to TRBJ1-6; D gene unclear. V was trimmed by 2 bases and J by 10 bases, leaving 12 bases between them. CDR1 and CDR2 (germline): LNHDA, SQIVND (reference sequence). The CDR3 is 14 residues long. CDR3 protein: CASSIKAPASPLHF. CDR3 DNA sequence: TGTGCCAGTAGTATAAAAGCCCCTGCCTCACCCCTCCACTTT.

CDR3 residues: CASSPRGGDFLSEQYF. In nucleotides, the CDR3 is TGTGCCAGCAGCCCCCGAGGCGGGGACTTCCTTTCCGAGCAGTACTTC. The chain employs TRBV7-3 and TRBJ2-7, with a weak D call TRBD2 (6 bases). Deletions cut 5 bases from V and 6 bases from J, with 23 bases between. Looked up from germline, CDR1 is SGHTA and CDR2 is FQGTGA. The CDR3 length is 16 residues. The full variable domain, with the rest looked up from reference TRBV7-3 and TRBJ2-7, is GAGVSQTPSNKVTEKGKYVELRCDPISGHTALYWYRQSLGQGPEFLIYFQGTGAADDSGLPNDRFFAVRPEGSVSTLKIQRTERGDSAVYLCASSPRGGDFLSEQYFGPGTRLTVT.

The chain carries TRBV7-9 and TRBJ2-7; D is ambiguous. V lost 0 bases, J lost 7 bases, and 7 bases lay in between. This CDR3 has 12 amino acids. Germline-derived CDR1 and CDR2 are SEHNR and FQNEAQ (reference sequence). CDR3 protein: CASSLATGEQYF. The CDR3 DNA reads TGTGCCAGCAGCTTAGCGACGGGTGAGCAGTACTTC.

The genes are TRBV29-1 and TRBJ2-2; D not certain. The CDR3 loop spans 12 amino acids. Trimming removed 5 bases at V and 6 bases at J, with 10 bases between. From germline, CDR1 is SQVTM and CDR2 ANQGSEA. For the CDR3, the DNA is TGCAGCGTTCAGAGGAATTCCGGGGAGCTGTTTTTT. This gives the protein CSVQRNSGELFF.

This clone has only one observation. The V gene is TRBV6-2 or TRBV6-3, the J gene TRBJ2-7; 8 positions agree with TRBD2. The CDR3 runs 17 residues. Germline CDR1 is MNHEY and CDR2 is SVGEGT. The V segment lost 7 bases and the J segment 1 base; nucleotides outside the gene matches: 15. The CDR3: CASIPGRDPKASYEQYF. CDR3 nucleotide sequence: TGTGCCAGCATCCCCGGGAGGGACCCCAAAGCTTCCTACGAGCAGTACTTC.

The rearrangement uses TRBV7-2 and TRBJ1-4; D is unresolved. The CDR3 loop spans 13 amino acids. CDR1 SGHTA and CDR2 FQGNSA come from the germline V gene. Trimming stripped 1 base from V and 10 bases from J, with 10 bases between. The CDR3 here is CASSLGAGLKLFF. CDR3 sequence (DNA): TGTGCCAGCAGCTTAGGTGCGGGTTTAAAACTGTTTTTT.

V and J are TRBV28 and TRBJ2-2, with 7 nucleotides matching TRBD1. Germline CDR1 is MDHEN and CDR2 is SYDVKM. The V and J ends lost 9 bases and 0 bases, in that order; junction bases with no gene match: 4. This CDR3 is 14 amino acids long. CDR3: CASRQGPNTGELFF. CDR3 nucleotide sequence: TGTGCCAGTCGACAGGGCCCGAACACCGGGGAGCTGTTTTTT.

CDR3 sequence reads: CASSAREFLNIQYF. CDR3 sequence (DNA): TGTGCCAGCAGCGCCCGGGAATTTCTAAACATTCAGTACTTC. The chain is built from TRBV5-4 and TRBJ2-4, with a possible D match to TRBD2 (5 bases). The CDR3 is made up of 14 amino acids. Germline loops: CDR1 SGHNT, CDR2 YYREEE (reference sequence). V was cut by 4 bases and J by 6 bases, with 14 bases left in between.

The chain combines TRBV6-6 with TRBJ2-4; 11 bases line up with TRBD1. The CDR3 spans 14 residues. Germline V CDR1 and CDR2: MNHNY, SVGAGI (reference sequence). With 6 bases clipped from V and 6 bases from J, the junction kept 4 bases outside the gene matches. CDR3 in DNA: TGTGCCAGCAGACCCGGGACAGGGGGAAACATTCAGTACTTC. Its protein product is CASRPGTGGNIQYF.

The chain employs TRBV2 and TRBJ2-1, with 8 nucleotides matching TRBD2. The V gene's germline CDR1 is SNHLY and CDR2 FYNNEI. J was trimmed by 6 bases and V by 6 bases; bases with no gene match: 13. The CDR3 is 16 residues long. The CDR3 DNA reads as TGTGCCAGCAGCGTCTTAGCGGGGAGGCTTGGCAATGAGCAGTTCTTC. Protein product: CASSVLAGRLGNEQFF.

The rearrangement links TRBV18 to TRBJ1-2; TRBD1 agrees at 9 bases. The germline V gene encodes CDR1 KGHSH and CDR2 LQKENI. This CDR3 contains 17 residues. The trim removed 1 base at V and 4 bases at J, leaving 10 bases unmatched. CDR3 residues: CASSPQKPGQGRYGYTF. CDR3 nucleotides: TGTGCCAGCTCACCACAAAAACCGGGACAGGGACGCTATGGCTACACCTTC.

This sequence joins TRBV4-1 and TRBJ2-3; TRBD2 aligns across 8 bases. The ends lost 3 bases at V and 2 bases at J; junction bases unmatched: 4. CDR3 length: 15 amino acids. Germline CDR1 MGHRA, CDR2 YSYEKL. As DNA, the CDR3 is TGCGCCAGCAGCCAGATAGCGGGATCCACAGATACGCAGTATTTT. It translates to CASSQIAGSTDTQYF.

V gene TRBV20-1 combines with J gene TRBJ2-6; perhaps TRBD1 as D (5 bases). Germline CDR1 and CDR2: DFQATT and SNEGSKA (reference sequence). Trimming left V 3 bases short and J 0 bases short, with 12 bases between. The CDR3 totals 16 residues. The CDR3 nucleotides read TGCAGTGCTAGTGGGCAGGGCCTCTCTGGGGCCAACGTCCTGACTTTC. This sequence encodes CSASGQGLSGANVLTF.

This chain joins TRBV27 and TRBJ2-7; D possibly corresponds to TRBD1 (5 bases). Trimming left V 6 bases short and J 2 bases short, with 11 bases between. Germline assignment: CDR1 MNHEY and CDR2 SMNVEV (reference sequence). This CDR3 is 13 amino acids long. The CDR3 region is CASRDIGTYEQYF. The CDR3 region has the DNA TGTGCCAGCAGGGACATCGGTACCTACGAGCAGTACTTC.

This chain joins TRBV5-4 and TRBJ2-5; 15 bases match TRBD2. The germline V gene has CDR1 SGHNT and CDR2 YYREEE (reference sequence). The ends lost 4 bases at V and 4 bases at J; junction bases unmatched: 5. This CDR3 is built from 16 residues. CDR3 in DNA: TGTGCCAGCAGCCCCGGACTAGCGGGAGGGGGAGAGACCCAGTACTTC. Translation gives CASSPGLAGGGETQYF. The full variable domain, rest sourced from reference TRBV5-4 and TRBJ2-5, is ETGVTQSPTHLIKTRGQQVTLRCSSQSGHNTVSWYQQALGQGPQFIFQYYREEENGRGNFPPRFSGLQFPNYSSELNVNALELDDSALYLCASSPGLAGGGETQYFGPGTRLLVL.

CDR3 sequence: CASRATGSKNIQYF. CDR3 in DNA: TGTGCCAGCAGGGCCACAGGGTCCAAAAACATTCAGTACTTC. V is TRBV2 and J is TRBJ2-4, with a possible D match to TRBD1 (6 bases). V shed 6 bases and J shed 2 bases, with 11 bases lying between them. The CDR3 is made up of 14 amino acids. Germline loops: CDR1 SNHLY, CDR2 FYNNEI. Supplemented by reference TRBV2 and TRBJ2-4, the full variable domain reads EPEVTQTPSHQVTQMGQEVILRCVPISNHLYFYWYRQILGQKVEFLVSFYNNEISEKSEIFDDQFSVERPDGSNFTLKIRSTKLEDSAMYFCASRATGSKNIQYFGAGTRLSVL.

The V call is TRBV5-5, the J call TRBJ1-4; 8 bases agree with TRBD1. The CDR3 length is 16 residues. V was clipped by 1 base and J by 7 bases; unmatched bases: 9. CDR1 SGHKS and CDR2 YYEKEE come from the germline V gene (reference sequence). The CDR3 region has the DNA TGTGCCAGCAGCTTGAGCGAGGACAGGGCTCGTGAAAAACTGTTTTTT. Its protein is CASSLSEDRAREKLFF.

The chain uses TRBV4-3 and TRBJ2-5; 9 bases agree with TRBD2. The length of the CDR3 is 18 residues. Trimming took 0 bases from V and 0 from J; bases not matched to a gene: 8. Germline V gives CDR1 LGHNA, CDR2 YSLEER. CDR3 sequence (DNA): TGCGCCAGCAGCCAAGATCTCGGGAGCGGGGGGTACCAAGAGACCCAGTACTTC. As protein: CASSQDLGSGGYQETQYF.

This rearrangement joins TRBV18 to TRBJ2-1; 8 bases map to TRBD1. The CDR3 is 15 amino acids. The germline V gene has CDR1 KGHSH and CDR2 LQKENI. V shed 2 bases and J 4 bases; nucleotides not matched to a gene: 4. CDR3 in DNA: TGTGCCAGCTCACCAGTCGGACAGGGATACAATGAGCAGTTCTTC. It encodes CASSPVGQGYNEQFF. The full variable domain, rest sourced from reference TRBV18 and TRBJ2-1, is NAGVMQNPRHLVRRRGQEARLRCSPMKGHSHVYWYRQLPEEGLKFMVYLQKENIIDESGMPKERFSAEFPKEGPSILRIQQVVRGDSAAYFCASSPVGQGYNEQFFGPGTRLTVL.

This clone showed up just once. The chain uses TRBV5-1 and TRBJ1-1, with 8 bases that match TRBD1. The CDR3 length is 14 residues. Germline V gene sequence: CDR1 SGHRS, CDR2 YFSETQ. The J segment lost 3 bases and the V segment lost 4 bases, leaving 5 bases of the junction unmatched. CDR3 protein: CASSRQGSHTEAFF. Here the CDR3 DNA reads TGCGCCAGCAGCCGACAGGGGAGTCACACTGAAGCTTTCTTT.

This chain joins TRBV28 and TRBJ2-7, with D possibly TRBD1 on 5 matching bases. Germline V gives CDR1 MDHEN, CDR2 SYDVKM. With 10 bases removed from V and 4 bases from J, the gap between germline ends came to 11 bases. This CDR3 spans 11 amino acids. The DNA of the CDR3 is TGTGCCACTTCGACAGAGTACGAGCAGTACTTC. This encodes CATSTEYEQYF.

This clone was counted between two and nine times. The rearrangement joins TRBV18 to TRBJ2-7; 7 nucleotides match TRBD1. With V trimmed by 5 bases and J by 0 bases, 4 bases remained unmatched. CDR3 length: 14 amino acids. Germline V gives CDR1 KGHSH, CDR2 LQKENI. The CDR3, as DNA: TGTGCCAGCTCATCCCCAGGGGGCTCCTACGAGCAGTACTTC. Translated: CASSSPGGSYEQYF.

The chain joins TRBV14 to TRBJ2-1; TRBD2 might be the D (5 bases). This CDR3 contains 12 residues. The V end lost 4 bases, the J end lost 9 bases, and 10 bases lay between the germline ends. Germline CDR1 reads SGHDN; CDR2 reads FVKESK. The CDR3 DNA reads TGTGCCAGCAGCCGCCTAGCAATTGAGCAGTTCTTC. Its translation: CASSRLAIEQFF.